This T cell receptor beta chain was retrieved from a study of beta chain features in type 1 diabetes. Germline values: CDR1 MNHEY, CDR2 SVGAGI. The V end lost 6 bases, the J end lost 7 bases, and 16 bases lay between the germline ends. The CDR3 is 14 amino acids. Points from the study as a whole: Any HLA effect on TCRB rearrangement was left unresolved by small sub-analyses. Comparison showed that naive, central memory and Treg TCRB repertoires appeared more similar among patients than among healthy donors.

Only one heparinised blood draw was taken per donor, and its volume averaged about 116 mL. Expressed TCRB transcripts were sequenced because the isolated RNA had all been reverse transcribed beforehand. Assay: immunoSEQ multiplex PCR; the TCRdb copy retains only in-frame clones and omits some. The sample records under 900,000 clones, roughly a sixth being singletons. To note about this clone: What it binds is not known.

This sequence was found in a woman under 30 in good health. The V gene is TRBV6-5, the J gene TRBJ2-1, with D possibly TRBD2 on 6 matching bases. Sequenced sample: naive CD4+ T cells from blood. CDR3 DNA: TGTGCCAGCAGGCGGGATCTGGCGATAAATGAGCAGTTCTTC. This codes for CASRRDLAINEQFF.